This TCR beta chain emerged from a study of blood T cell repertoires in COVID-19. As for the study in general: There were acute and convalescent COVID-19 samples, and they came from the United States, Italy and Spain. T cells, B-cell-depleted T cells, or PBMCs supplied cDNA or gDNA.

This clone appeared a single time. In the original processing: By means of reference gene primer amplification, nucleated cell counts were estimated. Sequenced by immunoSEQ multiplex PCR; TCRdb stores in-frame clones only, minus some. That table furnishes V, J and clone size, whereas the DNA furnished D and trimming. This table holds approximately 190,000 clones, around 86% found once. Sequencing was carried out using peripheral blood. The source of this sequence is a woman aged 40 to 50 with acute or convalescent COVID-19.

The CDR3 sequence is CASSQTGSGGGEQYF. CDR3 DNA: TGTGCCAGCAGCCAGACCGGATCAGGGGGTGGCGAGCAGTACTTC. The chain is built from TRBV3-1 (or the pseudogene TRBV3-2) and TRBJ2-7, with 7 bases lining up with TRBD1. V lost 3 bases to trimming and J lost 6 bases; unmatched junction nucleotides: 11. The CDR3 spans 15 residues. The germline V gene has CDR1 LGHDT and CDR2 YNNKEL (reference sequence).